These 5 T cell receptor beta chains share one sample of origin, sequenced in a study of T cells after yellow fever vaccination. TCRdb re-derived calls from the 5' RACE reads in MiXCR, one entry per CDR3 protein. The table includes 300,000 or so distinct CDR3 sequences, 10% to 15% detected once. The sequences come from CD4+ T cells sorted from PBMCs, collected 45 days after the yellow fever booster vaccination. These receptors were collected from a man in his thirties or forties who received the YFV17D yellow fever vaccine.

V is TRBV14 and J is TRBJ2-5; D call uncertain. From germline, CDR1 is SGHDN and CDR2 FVKESK. V was pared by 2 bases and J by 2 bases, with 6 bases between. The CDR3 is 13 residues long. CDR3: CASSQYVQETQYF. In DNA form, the CDR3 reads TGTGCCAGCAGCCAATACGTACAAGAGACCCAGTACTTC.

The J gene is TRBJ2-7, the V gene TRBV12-3 or TRBV12-4; D is undetermined. The ends were cut back, 6 bases at V and 4 bases at J, with 16 bases in the middle. This CDR3 spans 14 amino acids. The CDR3 loop is CASSPNVNPYEQYF. CDR3 nucleotide sequence: TGTGCCAGCAGCCCGAACGTTAACCCGTACGAGCAGTACTTC.

The chain uses TRBV5-6 and TRBJ2-7; D call uncertain. CDR3 length: 13 residues. CDR1 and CDR2 (germline): SGHDT, YYEEEE. Trimming stripped 1 base from V and 5 bases from J, with 10 bases between. The DNA of the CDR3 is TGTGCCAGCAGCTTGCCCTCCCCCCACGAGCAGTACTTC. The encoded protein is CASSLPSPHEQYF.

This chain joins TRBV11-2 and TRBJ2-7; perhaps TRBD2 as D (6 bases). The CDR3 contains 18 residues. V was clipped by 1 base and J by 7 bases, with 26 bases between them. The germline V gene has CDR1 SGHAT and CDR2 FQNNGV. In nucleotides, the CDR3 is TGTGCCAGCAGCTTAGTTAAGTGGGCAGCCATTTTGGGGGGAGAGCAGTACTTC. It encodes CASSLVKWAAILGGEQYF.

The J gene is TRBJ2-5, the V gene TRBV29-1; tentative D call: TRBD1 (6 bases). The V end lost 1 base, the J end lost 1 base, and 10 bases lay between the germline ends. The CDR3 sequence is 14 residues long. Germline V gene sequence: CDR1 SQVTM, CDR2 ANQGSEA. CDR3 amino acids: CSVEGGQAQETQYF. The CDR3 nucleotides are TGCAGCGTTGAAGGGGGGCAGGCCCAAGAGACCCAGTACTTC. The full variable domain, its missing parts supplied by reference TRBV29-1 and TRBJ2-5, is SAVISQKPSRDICQRGTSLTIQCQVDSQVTMMFWYRQQPGQSLTLIATANQGSEATYESGFVIDKFPISRPNLTFSTLTVSNMSPEDSSIYLCSVEGGQAQETQYFGPGTRLLVL.